The TCR beta chain described here comes from a study of neoadjuvant anti-PD-1 for oral cavity cancer. About this clone: The antigen remains undetermined.

Patients were newly diagnosed with stage II-IVA oral cavity squamous cell carcinoma without prior systemic or radiation treatment. Patients had HPV-negative, locally advanced oral cavity squamous cell carcinoma. Findings of the study overall: Greater tumor shrinkage accompanied bigger post-treatment sizes of preexisting clones.

Most tumor samples had roughly 4.4 ug input DNA in two replicates. TCRdb's copy holds only in-frame clones and misses some; the assay was immunoSEQ multiplex PCR. The sample has a few thousand clones; nearly 60% are singletons. Per the germline V gene, CDR1 is LNHDA and CDR2 is SQIVND (reference sequence). Trimming pared 1 base from V and 2 bases from J, leaving 9 bases between. The CDR3 runs to 15 residues. Sample: tumor tissue, taken before nivolumab (anti-PD-1) treatment. The clonotype was recovered from a person between 35 and 79 years old with oral cavity squamous cell carcinoma. The chain couples TRBV19 to TRBJ1-5; D is possibly TRBD1 (6 bases). The CDR3 nucleotides read TGTGCCAGTAGTATAGCAGGGGACCGCAATCAGCCCCAGCATTTT. Translating gives CASSIAGDRNQPQHF.